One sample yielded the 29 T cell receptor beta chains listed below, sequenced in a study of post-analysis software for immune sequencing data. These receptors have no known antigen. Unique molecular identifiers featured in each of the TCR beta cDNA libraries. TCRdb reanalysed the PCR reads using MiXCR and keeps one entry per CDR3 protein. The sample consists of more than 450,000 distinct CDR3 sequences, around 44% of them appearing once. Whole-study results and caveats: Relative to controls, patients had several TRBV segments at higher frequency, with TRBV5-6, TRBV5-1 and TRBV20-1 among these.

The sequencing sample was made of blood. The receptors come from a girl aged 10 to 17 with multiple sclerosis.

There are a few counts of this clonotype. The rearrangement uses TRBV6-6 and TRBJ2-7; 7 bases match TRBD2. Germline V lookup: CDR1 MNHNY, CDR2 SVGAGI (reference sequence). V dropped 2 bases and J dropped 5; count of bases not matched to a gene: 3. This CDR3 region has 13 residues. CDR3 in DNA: TGTGCCAGCAGTTACACGGGGAGGGACGAGCAGTACTTC. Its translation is CASSYTGRDEQYF.

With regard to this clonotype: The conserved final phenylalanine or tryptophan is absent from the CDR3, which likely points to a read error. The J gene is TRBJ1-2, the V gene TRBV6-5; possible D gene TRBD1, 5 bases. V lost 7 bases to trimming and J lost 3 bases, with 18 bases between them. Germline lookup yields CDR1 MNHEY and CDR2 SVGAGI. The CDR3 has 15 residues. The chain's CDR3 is CASTHLGVLDYGYTC. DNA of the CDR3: TGTGCCAGCACCCATCTGGGGGTCCTGGACTATGGCTACACCTGC.

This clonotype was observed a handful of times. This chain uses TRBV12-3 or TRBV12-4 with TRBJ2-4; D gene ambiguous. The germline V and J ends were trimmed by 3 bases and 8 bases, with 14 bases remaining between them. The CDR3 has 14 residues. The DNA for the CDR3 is TGTGCCAGCAGTTTTAGGTTAGGTTTGGACATTCAGTACTTC. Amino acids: CASSFRLGLDIQYF.

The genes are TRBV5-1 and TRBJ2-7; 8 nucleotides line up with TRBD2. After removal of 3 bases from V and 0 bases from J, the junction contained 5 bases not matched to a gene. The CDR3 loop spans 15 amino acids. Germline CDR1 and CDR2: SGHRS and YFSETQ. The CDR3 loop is CASSSVAGSSYEQYF. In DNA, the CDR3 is TGCGCCAGCAGCTCGGTAGCGGGGAGCTCCTACGAGCAGTACTTC.

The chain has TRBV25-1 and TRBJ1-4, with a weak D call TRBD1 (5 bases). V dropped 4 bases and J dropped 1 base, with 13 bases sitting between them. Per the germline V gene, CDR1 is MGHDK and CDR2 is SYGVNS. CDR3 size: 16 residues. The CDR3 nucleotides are TGTGCCAGCAGTGGTCCGGGGGGGGGAACTAATGAAAAACTGTTTTTT. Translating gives CASSGPGGGTNEKLFF.

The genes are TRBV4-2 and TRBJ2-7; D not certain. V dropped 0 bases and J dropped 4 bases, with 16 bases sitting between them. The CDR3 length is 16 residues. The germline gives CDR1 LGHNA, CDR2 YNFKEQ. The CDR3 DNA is TGTGCCAGCAGCCAAGATTGGCAGGTGGTAATATACGAGCAGTACTTC. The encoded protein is CASSQDWQVVIYEQYF.

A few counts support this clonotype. CDR3 residues: CSVKNLGLYNEQFF. In DNA, the CDR3 is TGCAGTGTAAAGAACTTGGGACTTTACAATGAGCAGTTCTTC. This chain connects TRBV20-1 to TRBJ2-1; D is perhaps TRBD2 (6 bases). Germline CDR1 reads DFQATT; CDR2 reads SNEGSKA (reference sequence). Trimming removed 7 bases at V and 4 bases at J, with 17 bases between. The CDR3 has 14 residues.

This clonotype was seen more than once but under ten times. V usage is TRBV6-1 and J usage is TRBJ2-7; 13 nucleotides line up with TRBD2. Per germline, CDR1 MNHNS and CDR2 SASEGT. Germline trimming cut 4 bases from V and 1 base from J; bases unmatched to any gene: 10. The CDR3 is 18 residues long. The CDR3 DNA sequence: TGTGCCAGCAGTGTGGGACTAGCGGGGCTACCTCTTTCCTACGAGCAGTACTTC. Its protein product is CASSVGLAGLPLSYEQYF.

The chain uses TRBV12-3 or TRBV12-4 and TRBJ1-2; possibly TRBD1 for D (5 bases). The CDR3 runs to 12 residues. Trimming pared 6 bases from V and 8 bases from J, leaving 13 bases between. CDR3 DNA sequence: TGTGCCAGCAGCCGGGGGGGAGGCGGCTACACCTTC. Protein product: CASSRGGGGYTF.

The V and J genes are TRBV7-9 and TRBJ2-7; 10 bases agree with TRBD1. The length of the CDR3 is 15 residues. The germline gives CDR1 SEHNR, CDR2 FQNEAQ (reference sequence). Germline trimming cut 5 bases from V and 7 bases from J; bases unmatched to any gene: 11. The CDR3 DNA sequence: TGTGCCAGCAGCCCTAGACAGGGGGCGCTGAATGAGCAGTACTTC. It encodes CASSPRQGALNEQYF.

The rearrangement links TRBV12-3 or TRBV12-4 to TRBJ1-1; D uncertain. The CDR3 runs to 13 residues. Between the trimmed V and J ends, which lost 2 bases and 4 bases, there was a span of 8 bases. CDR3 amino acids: CASSLFVGTEAFF. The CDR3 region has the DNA TGTGCCAGCAGTTTATTCGTGGGCACTGAAGCTTTCTTT.

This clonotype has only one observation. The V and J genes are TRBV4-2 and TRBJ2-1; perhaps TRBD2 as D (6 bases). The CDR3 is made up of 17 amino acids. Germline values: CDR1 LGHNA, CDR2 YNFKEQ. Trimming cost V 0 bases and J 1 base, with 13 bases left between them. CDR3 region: CASSQEFGRGSYNEQFF. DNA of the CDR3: TGTGCCAGCAGCCAAGAGTTCGGGAGAGGTTCCTACAATGAGCAGTTCTTC.

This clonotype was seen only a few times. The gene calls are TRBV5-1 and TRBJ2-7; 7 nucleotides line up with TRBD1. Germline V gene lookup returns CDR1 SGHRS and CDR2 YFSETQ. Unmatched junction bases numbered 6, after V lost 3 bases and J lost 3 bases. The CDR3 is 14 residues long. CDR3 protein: CASSSSTGYYEQYF. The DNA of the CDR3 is TGCGCCAGCAGCTCTTCGACAGGGTACTACGAGCAGTACTTC.

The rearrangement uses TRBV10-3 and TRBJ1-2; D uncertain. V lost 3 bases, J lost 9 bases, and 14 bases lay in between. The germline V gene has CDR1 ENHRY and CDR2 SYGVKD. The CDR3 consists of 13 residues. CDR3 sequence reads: CAISDQEGRSYTF. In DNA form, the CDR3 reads TGTGCCATCAGTGATCAAGAAGGGAGAAGCTACACCTTC.

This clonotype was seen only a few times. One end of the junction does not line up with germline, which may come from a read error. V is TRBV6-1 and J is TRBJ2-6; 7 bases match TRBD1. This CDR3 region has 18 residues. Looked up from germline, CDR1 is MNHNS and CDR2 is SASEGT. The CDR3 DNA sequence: TGTGCCAGCAGTCGAGGACAGGCCCCATCCTCTGGGACCAACGTCCTGACTTTC. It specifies CASSRGQAPSSGTNVLTF.

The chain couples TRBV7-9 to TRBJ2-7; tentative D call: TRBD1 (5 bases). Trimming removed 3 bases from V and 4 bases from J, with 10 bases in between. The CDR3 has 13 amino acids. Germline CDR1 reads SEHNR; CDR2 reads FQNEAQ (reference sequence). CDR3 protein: CASSFQGQYEQYF. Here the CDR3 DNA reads TGTGCCAGCAGCTTTCAGGGTCAATACGAGCAGTACTTC.

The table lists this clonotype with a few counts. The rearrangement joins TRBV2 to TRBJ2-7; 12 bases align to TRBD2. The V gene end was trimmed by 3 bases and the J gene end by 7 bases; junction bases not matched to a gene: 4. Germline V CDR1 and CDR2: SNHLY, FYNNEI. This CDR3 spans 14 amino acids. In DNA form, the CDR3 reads TGTGCCAGCAGTGACCTAGCGGGGGGGCCGGAGCAGTACTTC. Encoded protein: CASSDLAGGPEQYF. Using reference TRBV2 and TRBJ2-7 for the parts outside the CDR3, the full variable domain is EPEVTQTPSHQVTQMGQEVILRCVPISNHLYFYWYRQILGQKVEFLVSFYNNEISEKSEIFDDQFSVERPDGSNFTLKIRSTKLEDSAMYFCASSDLAGGPEQYFGPGTRLTVT.

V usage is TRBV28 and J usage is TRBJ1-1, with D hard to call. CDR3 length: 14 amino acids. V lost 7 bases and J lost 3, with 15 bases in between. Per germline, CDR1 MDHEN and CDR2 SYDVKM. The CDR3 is CASTWALGYTEAFF. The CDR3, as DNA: TGTGCCAGCACCTGGGCCTTAGGATACACTGAAGCTTTCTTT. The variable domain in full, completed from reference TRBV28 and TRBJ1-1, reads DVKVTQSSRYLVKRTGEKVFLECVQDMDHENMFWYRQDPGLGLRLIYFSYDVKMKEKGDIPEGYSVSREKKERFSLILESASTNQTSMYLCASTWALGYTEAFFGQGTRLTVV.

The CDR3 spells CASSQGLAGVRDTQYF. The CDR3 coding sequence is TGTGCCAGCAGTCAGGGACTAGCGGGGGTCCGAGATACGCAGTATTTT. This chain joins TRBV6-6 and TRBJ2-3, with 14 bases identical to TRBD2. From germline, CDR1 is MNHNY and CDR2 SVGAGI (reference sequence). Trimming removed 5 bases from V and 5 bases from J; junction bases left unmatched: 6. CDR3 length: 16 amino acids.

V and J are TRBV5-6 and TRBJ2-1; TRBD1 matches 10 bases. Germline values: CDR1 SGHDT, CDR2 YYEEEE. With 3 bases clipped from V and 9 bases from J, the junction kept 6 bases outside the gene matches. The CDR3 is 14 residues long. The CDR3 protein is CASSSGQGLSEQFF. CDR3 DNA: TGTGCCAGCAGCTCGGGACAGGGGCTAAGTGAGCAGTTCTTC.

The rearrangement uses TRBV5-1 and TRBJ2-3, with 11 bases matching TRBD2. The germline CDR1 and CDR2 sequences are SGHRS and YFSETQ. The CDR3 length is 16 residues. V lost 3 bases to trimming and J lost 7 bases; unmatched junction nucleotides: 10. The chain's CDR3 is CASSSSGSGGANTQYF. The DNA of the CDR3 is TGCGCCAGCAGCTCGTCGGGTAGCGGGGGGGCGAATACGCAGTATTTT.

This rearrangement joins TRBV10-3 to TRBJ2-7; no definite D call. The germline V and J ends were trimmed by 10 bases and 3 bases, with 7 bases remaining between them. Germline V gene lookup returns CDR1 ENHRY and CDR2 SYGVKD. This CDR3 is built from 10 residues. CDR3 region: CATANYEQYF. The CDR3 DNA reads TGTGCCACGGCAAACTACGAGCAGTACTTC.

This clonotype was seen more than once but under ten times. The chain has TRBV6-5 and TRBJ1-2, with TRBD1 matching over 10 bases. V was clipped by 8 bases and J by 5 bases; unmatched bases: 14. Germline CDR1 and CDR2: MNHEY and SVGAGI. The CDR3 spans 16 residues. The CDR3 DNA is TGTGCCAGCTTTACGTCTCCGGGACAGGGGAGATATGGCTACACCTTC. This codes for CASFTSPGQGRYGYTF.

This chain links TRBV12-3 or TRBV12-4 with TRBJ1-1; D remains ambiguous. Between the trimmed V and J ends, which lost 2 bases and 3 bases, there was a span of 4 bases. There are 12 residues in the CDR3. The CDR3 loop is CASSLWDTEAFF. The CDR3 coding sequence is TGTGCCAGCAGTTTATGGGACACTGAAGCTTTCTTT.

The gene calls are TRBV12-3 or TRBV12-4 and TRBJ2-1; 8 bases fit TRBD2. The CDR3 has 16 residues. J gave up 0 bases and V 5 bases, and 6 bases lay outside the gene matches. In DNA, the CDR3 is TGTGCCAGCAGTATTATCGGACTAGCCTCCTACAATGAGCAGTTCTTC. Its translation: CASSIIGLASYNEQFF.

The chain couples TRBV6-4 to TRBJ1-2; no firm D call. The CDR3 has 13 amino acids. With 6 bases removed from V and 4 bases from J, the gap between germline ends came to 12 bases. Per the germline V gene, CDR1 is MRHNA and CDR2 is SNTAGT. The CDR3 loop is CASRPAAGYGYTF. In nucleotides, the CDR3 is TGTGCCAGCAGGCCCGCGGCGGGCTATGGCTACACCTTC.

CDR3 DNA sequence: TGTGCCAGCAGCCCTAGGGGCCCGACAGGGGACCTCACTTCCTACGAGCAGTACTTC. Residues: CASSPRGPTGDLTSYEQYF. The chain employs TRBV11-1 and TRBJ2-7; 8 bases line up with TRBD1. V shed 5 bases, J shed 1 base, and the junction held 19 bases outside the gene matches. The CDR3 is made up of 19 amino acids. Looked up from germline, CDR1 is SGHAT and CDR2 is FQDESV (reference sequence).

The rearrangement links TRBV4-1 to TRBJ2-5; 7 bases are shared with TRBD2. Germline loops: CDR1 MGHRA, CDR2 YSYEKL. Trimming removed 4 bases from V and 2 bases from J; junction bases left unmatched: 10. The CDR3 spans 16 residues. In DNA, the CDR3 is TGCGCCAGCAGCCCAAGAGGCAGCGGGACGCAAGAGACCCAGTACTTC. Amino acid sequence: CASSPRGSGTQETQYF.

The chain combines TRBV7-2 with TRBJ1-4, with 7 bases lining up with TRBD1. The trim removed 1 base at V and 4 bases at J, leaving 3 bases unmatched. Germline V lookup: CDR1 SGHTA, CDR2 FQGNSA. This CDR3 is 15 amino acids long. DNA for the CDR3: TGTGCCAGCAGCTTAGGGGGACAGATTAATGAAAAACTGTTTTTT. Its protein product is CASSLGGQINEKLFF.